This record concerns one T cell receptor (beta chain) sequence. This specimen belongs to a study of patients and donors after allogeneic stem cell transplantation. TCRdb called the RT-PCR reads again in MiXCR, with one record for every CDR3 protein. The sample lists approximately 200,000 distinct CDR3 sequences; around two fifths were seen once. Germline V gives CDR1 SGDLS, CDR2 YYNGEE. V dropped 1 base and J dropped 0 bases, with 8 bases sitting between them. This CDR3 comprises 15 residues. This clonotype was sampled from a human donor who was either an allogeneic HSCT recipient or a stem cell or donor lymphocyte infusion donor (not recorded which). It is not recorded whose cells these are; they may come from a transplant donor. V and J are TRBV9 and TRBJ2-1; D unclear. The sample consisted of blood, either unsorted or a sorted T cell fraction (not recorded which). The CDR3 region is CASSVFHSSYNEQFF. CDR3 in DNA: TGTGCCAGCAGCGTATTCCATAGCTCCTACAATGAGCAGTTCTTC.